The following is a T cell receptor (beta chain) sequence with its context. This clonotype was picked up a small number of times. The antigen it recognizes is unknown. Base qualities are not recorded, but no much larger clone differs from it by a single base. Receptors were amplified or captured by RT-PCR. Instrument used: Illumina HiSeq 2500. TCRdb reanalyzed the raw reads on its own, using fastp at Q25 for trimming and MiXCR for clone calling, and kept in-frame beta chains. Rows with one shared CDR3 protein collapse into an entry with the most common genes and DNA. The sample includes hundreds of thousands of distinct CDR3 sequences, with roughly 13% observed a single time. The biggest ten clones account for around 13% of the sample. The source of the sample is a study of response to subunit inactivated influenza vaccine (dated by TCRdb to the late 2010s). General notes on the study: The study used deep quantitative T cell receptor repertoire profiling to track responses to a trivalent subunit inactivated influenza vaccine. Study-wide findings and limitations: The authors suggested that each seasonal influenza vaccination may recruit only a limited number of new T cells.

CDR1 DFQATT and CDR2 SNEGSKA were looked up in the germline V gene (reference sequence). CDR3 length: 15 amino acids, cysteine to phenylalanine. The sequence is cut down to CDR3 DNA, 45 bases in frame from base 1. Relative to germline, V is 0 bases shorter and J is 6 bases shorter, with 12 bases between their ends. The time point label on this specimen signifies: approximately 47 days after influenza vaccine administration. This chain joins TRBV20-1 to TRBJ1-6; possibly the D gene is TRBD1, per 5 matching bases. This sample comprised PBMCs from blood, obtained 40 to 50 days after vaccination. This clonotype was obtained from a man in his fifties who received an inactivated influenza vaccine. Donor details come from another sample of the same person, matched by shared clones. The DNA sequence is TGCAGTGCTAGAGAGTCTCAGGGAATTAATTCACCCCTCCACTTT. This codes for CSARESQGINSPLHF.